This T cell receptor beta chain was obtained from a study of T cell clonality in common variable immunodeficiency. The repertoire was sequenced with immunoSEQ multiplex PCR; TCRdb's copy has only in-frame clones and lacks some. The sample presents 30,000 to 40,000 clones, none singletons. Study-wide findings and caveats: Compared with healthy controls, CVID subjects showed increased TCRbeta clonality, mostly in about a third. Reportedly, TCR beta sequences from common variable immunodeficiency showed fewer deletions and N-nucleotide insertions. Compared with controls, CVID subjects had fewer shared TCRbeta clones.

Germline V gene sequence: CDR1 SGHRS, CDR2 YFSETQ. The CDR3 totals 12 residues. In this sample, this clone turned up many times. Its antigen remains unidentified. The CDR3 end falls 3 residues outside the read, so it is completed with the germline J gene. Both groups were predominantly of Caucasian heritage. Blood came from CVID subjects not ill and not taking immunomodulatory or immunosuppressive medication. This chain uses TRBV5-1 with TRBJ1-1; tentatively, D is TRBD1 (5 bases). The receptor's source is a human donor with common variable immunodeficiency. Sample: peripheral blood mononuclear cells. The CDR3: CASSGARGRAFF. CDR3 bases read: TGCGCCAGCAGCGGGGCAAGGGGAAGG. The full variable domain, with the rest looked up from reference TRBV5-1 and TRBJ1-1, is KAGVTQTPRYLIKTRGQQVTLSCSPISGHRSVSWYQQTPGQGLQFLFEYFSETQRNKGNFPGRFSGRQFSNSRSEMNVSTLELGDSALYLCASSGARGRAFFGQGTRLTVV.